Presented here are 8 T cell receptor beta chains from one specimen sequenced in a study of T cells after yellow fever vaccination (dated by TCRdb to between 2018 and 2020). What this sample's treatment or condition label stands for: live attenuated yellow fever vaccine strain. Preparation of the library involved 5' RACE. The instrument given in TCRdb is Illumina NovaSeq 6000. The public reads were run again by TCRdb, first through fastp at Q25 and then through MiXCR, and only productive beta chains were kept. A single entry per CDR3 protein holds the most common genes and DNA from its merged rows. The sample has about 300,000 distinct CDR3 sequences on record, 7.5% to 9.5% of them singletons. 3% to 3.5% of the sample is in the top ten clones. The sequenced sample was CD4+ T cells sorted from PBMCs, obtained 5 days after the yellow fever booster vaccination. The source of these receptors is a man younger than 35 who received the YFV17D yellow fever vaccine.

This clonotype was observed a few times. This chain connects TRBV20-1 to TRBJ2-5; 7 positions agree with TRBD1. This CDR3 has 12 residues. The V segment lost 8 bases and the J segment 5 bases; nucleotides outside the gene matches: 8. In germline, CDR1 is DFQATT, CDR2 SNEGSKA (reference sequence). CDR3 protein: CSRQGYGETQYF. The CDR3 DNA reads TGCAGTCGACAGGGCTACGGCGAGACCCAGTACTTC.

This clonotype was observed a few times. The chain recombines TRBV6-2 or TRBV6-3 with TRBJ1-5; D uncertain. The germline gives CDR1 MNHEY, CDR2 SVGEGT. The CDR3 covers 12 residues. Trimming shortened V by 9 bases and J by 4 bases, and 10 bases separated the two germline ends. The CDR3 loop reads CASQSRNQPQHF. CDR3 nucleotide sequence: TGTGCCAGTCAATCCAGGAATCAGCCCCAGCATTTT.

This chain links TRBV6-5 with TRBJ2-2; the D gene could be TRBD1 or TRBD2 (7 bases each). The CDR3 is 18 amino acids. CDR1 and CDR2 (germline): MNHEY, SVGAGI. V was clipped by 6 bases and J by 3 bases, with 23 bases between them. CDR3 in DNA: TGTGCCAGCAGACGGTCCAGGGGGGGCCGCAAGTACACCGGGGAGCTGTTTTTT. Its protein is CASRRSRGGRKYTGELFF.

The genes are TRBV4-3 and TRBJ2-1; possible D gene TRBD2, 6 bases. The CDR3 has 14 residues. Germline assignment: CDR1 LGHNA and CDR2 YSLEER. Trimming removed 3 bases from V and 5 bases from J, with 11 bases in between. The CDR3 DNA is TGCGCCAGCAGCCAGCGGGACGCAGACAATGAGCAGTTCTTC. Amino acid sequence: CASSQRDADNEQFF.

This clonotype was seen a few times. The junction departs from the called germline gene at one end, perhaps through a read error. The chain joins TRBV7-7 to TRBJ2-2; a weak D match, TRBD1 (6 bases). Germline loops: CDR1 SSHAT, CDR2 FNYEAQ (reference sequence). The CDR3 has 16 residues. Here the CDR3 DNA reads TGTGCTAGCAGCTTAGGGGGACCGATAAACACCGGGGAGCTGTTTTTT. This gives the protein CASSLGGPINTGELFF.

This clonotype was counted many times. The genes are TRBV19 and TRBJ2-6, with no clear D. Trimming removed 7 bases from V and 1 base from J, with 11 bases in between. This CDR3 region has 15 residues. From germline, CDR1 is LNHDA and CDR2 SQIVND (reference sequence). The CDR3 DNA reads TGTGCCAGTAACTTTGACTCGTCTGGGGCCAACGTCCTGACTTTC. Its translation: CASNFDSSGANVLTF.

The chain uses TRBV11-3 and TRBJ2-5; unclear D gene. The germline CDR1 and CDR2 sequences are SGHNT and YENEEA. The V end lost 1 base, the J end lost 1 base, and 16 bases lay between the germline ends. CDR3 length equals 17 residues. CDR3 sequence: CASSLGYTNGAQETQYF. CDR3 DNA: TGTGCCAGCAGCTTAGGGTATACAAACGGAGCCCAAGAGACCCAGTACTTC.

CDR3 residues: CASSPPGTALADTQYF. Here the CDR3 DNA reads TGTGCCAGCTCACCACCCGGGACAGCACTGGCAGATACGCAGTATTTT. V usage is TRBV18 and J usage is TRBJ2-3, with TRBD1 identical over 7 bases. The germline CDR1 and CDR2 sequences are KGHSH and LQKENI. The CDR3 has 16 residues. J was trimmed by 4 bases and V by 0 bases; bases with no gene match: 7.